These 26 T cell receptor beta chains share one sample of origin, sequenced in a study of T cells in Graves' hyperthyroidism and ophthalmopathy. From RNA transcripts, TCR beta CDR3 regions were amplified. A first-round RT-PCR of the TCR CDR3 used the HTBI primer set. TCRdb fed the multiplex PCR reads into MiXCR, producing one record per CDR3 protein. This table has about 210,000 distinct CDR3 sequences, approximately 17% appearing once. Specimen: blood. These receptors were obtained from a man aged 50 or older with Graves' hyperthyroidism.

The table lists this clonotype with a few counts. The chain recombines TRBV9 with TRBJ2-1, with D possibly being TRBD1 or TRBD2 (5 bases each). Trimming shortened V by 0 bases and J by 9 bases, and 22 bases separated the two germline ends. The germline gives CDR1 SGDLS, CDR2 YYNGEE. CDR3 length equals 17 residues. The CDR3 here is CASSVGLGKGSGGEQFF. The CDR3 coding sequence is TGTGCCAGCAGCGTAGGGCTAGGTAAAGGGTCTGGGGGTGAGCAGTTCTTC.

This chain uses TRBV6-1 with TRBJ2-2, with D perhaps TRBD1 (5 bases). There are 15 residues in the CDR3. V was shortened by 11 bases and J by 4 bases, with 20 bases between the two germline ends. Germline V CDR1 and CDR2: MNHNS, SASEGT. The CDR3 bases are TGTGCCTGCCTTAGGGGCGCGGTGAGCACCGGGGAGCTGTTTTTT. This translates into CACLRGAVSTGELFF.

The rearrangement uses TRBV6-5 and TRBJ2-7, with D unresolved. This CDR3 has 15 residues. Germline V gives CDR1 MNHEY, CDR2 SVGAGI. V was clipped by 3 bases and J by 7 bases, with 19 bases between them. This CDR3 reads CASSYRSQPSLEQYF. In DNA, the CDR3 is TGTGCCAGCAGTTATCGATCGCAGCCCTCCTTGGAGCAGTACTTC.

This clonotype was found many times. The chain carries TRBV24-1 and TRBJ2-2, with TRBD2 matching 13 bases. V dropped 5 bases and J dropped 6; count of bases not matched to a gene: 5. This CDR3 contains 16 residues. CDR1 and CDR2 (germline): KGHDR, SFDVKD. CDR3 residues: CATSAGLAGDAGELFF. DNA for the CDR3: TGTGCCACCAGTGCCGGACTAGCGGGAGATGCCGGGGAGCTGTTTTTT.

This clonotype occurred many times. The genes are TRBV11-2 and TRBJ2-7; 13 bases fit TRBD2. Per germline, CDR1 SGHAT and CDR2 FQNNGV. The CDR3 consists of 16 residues. V was pared by 1 base and J by 3 bases, with 3 bases of the junction left unmatched. For the CDR3, the DNA is TGTGCCAGCAGCTTAGGGACTAGCGGGAGAAACTACGAGCAGTACTTC. Translating gives CASSLGTSGRNYEQYF.

In its sample, this clonotype was seen many times. This sequence joins TRBV2 and TRBJ2-1, with 13 bases aligning to TRBD2. V trimming: 6 bases; J trimming: 5 bases; junction bases outside the gene matches: 7. This CDR3 is built from 16 residues. Germline V gives CDR1 SNHLY, CDR2 FYNNEI. CDR3: CASRQRLAGGHNEQFF. CDR3 in DNA: TGTGCCAGCAGACAAAGACTAGCGGGAGGACACAATGAGCAGTTCTTC.

The chain couples TRBV14 to TRBJ1-2, with D tentatively TRBD1 (6 bases). CDR1 and CDR2 (germline): SGHDN, FVKESK. V lost 1 base to trimming and J lost 4 bases, with 7 bases between them. CDR3 length: 13 amino acids. DNA of the CDR3: TGTGCCAGCAGCCAAGCCAGGGGCTATGGCTACACCTTC. Amino acids: CASSQARGYGYTF.

In its sample, this clonotype was seen a few times. The chain uses TRBV6-2 or TRBV6-3 and TRBJ1-1; no clear D gene. The CDR3 has 12 residues. Germline assignment: CDR1 MNHEY and CDR2 SVGEGT. Trimming took 1 base from V and 7 from J, leaving 7 bases between them. The CDR3 bases are TGTGCCAGCAGTTACTGGGCCGGTGAAGCTTTCTTT. Translated, it gives CASSYWAGEAFF.

Turning to this clonotype: One end of the junction fails to match germline, which may point to a read error. The chain has TRBV20-1 and TRBJ2-3; 9 nucleotides agree with TRBD2. Germline lookup yields CDR1 DFQATT and CDR2 SNEGSKA (reference sequence). The CDR3 consists of 12 residues. CDR3 residues: CSPSGTTDTQYF. In DNA form, the CDR3 reads TGCAGTCCTAGCGGGACCACAGATACGCAGTATTTT.

This clonotype was picked up many times. V is TRBV5-4 and J is TRBJ2-3, with a possible D match to TRBD1 (5 bases). This CDR3 has 14 amino acids. CDR1 SGHNT and CDR2 YYREEE come from the germline V gene (reference sequence). Trimming removed 3 bases at V and 2 bases at J, with 10 bases between. DNA for the CDR3: TGTGCCAGCAGCTATCGACAGTCCACAGATACGCAGTATTTT. It codes for CASSYRQSTDTQYF.

This clonotype was seen only a few times. The CDR3 coding sequence is TGTGCCAGCAGCGTATTGGGAGGGAACTATGGCTACACCTTC. Its protein is CASSVLGGNYGYTF. The chain employs TRBV9 and TRBJ1-2, with D unclear. This CDR3 comprises 14 residues. V lost 1 base and J lost 2, with 9 bases in between. Germline V lookup: CDR1 SGDLS, CDR2 YYNGEE. The variable domain in full, completed from reference TRBV9 and TRBJ1-2, reads DSGVTQTPKHLITATGQRVTLRCSPRSGDLSVYWYQQSLDQGLQFLIQYYNGEERAKGNILERFSAQQFPDLHSELNLSSLELGDSALYFCASSVLGGNYGYTFGSGTRLTVV.

This clonotype was observed at least ten times. V and J are TRBV7-2 and TRBJ2-3, with unresolved D. Germline V gene sequence: CDR1 SGHTA, CDR2 FQGNSA. The CDR3 has 15 amino acids. Trimming took 1 base from V and 0 from J, leaving 8 bases between them. The DNA of the CDR3 is TGTGCCAGCAGCTTAGACCGCACTAGCACAGATACGCAGTATTTT. Its protein product is CASSLDRTSTDTQYF.

Ten or more counts support this clonotype. This sequence joins TRBV12-3 or TRBV12-4 and TRBJ2-7; no clear D. V dropped 8 bases and J dropped 2 bases, with 13 bases sitting between them. The CDR3 totals 13 residues. CDR3 protein: CASLIRWAYEQYF. CDR3 coding DNA: TGTGCCAGCTTAATCCGTTGGGCCTACGAGCAGTACTTC.

This clonotype was counted ten times or more. The chain is built from TRBV7-2 and TRBJ2-7, with D possibly TRBD2 on 6 matching bases. The CDR3 extends over 14 amino acids. Deletions cut 5 bases from V and 6 bases from J, with 17 bases between. Germline V lookup: CDR1 SGHTA, CDR2 FQGNSA. The CDR3 DNA is TGTGCCAGCAGCCCCACTAGCAGGACGCCCGAGCAGTACTTC. This gives the protein CASSPTSRTPEQYF.

The gene calls are TRBV20-1 and TRBJ2-1; D is unclear. V lost 0 bases, J lost 6 bases, and 18 bases lay in between. From germline, CDR1 is DFQATT and CDR2 SNEGSKA (reference sequence). The CDR3 has 16 amino acids. CDR3 region: CSARETQRSPFNEQFF. CDR3 in DNA: TGCAGTGCTAGAGAAACACAAAGAAGTCCCTTCAATGAGCAGTTCTTC.

Many counts were recorded for this clonotype. This chain links TRBV28 with TRBJ1-4, with D perhaps matching TRBD1 (5 bases). The CDR3 length is 14 residues. The germline CDR1 and CDR2 sequences are MDHEN and SYDVKM. V dropped 7 bases and J dropped 0 bases, with 9 bases sitting between them. The CDR3 here is CASKSGATNEKLFF. The CDR3 DNA reads TGTGCCAGCAAGTCGGGGGCAACTAATGAAAAACTGTTTTTT.

This clonotype has at least ten counts. The chain employs TRBV7-2 and TRBJ2-5; 9 nucleotides align to TRBD2. This CDR3 spans 16 amino acids. The germline gives CDR1 SGHTA, CDR2 FQGNSA. Trimming took 5 bases from V and 5 from J; bases not matched to a gene: 12. The CDR3, as DNA: TGTGCCAGCAGCCTCGGGGGTAGCGGGAGAGGGGAGACCCAGTACTTC. Translating it yields CASSLGGSGRGETQYF.

This clonotype came up many times. The chain employs TRBV2 and TRBJ2-1; TRBD2 matches at 11 bases. CDR3 length: 13 residues. Germline V gives CDR1 SNHLY, CDR2 FYNNEI. V lost 8 bases and J lost 6; bases outside the gene matches: 3. DNA for the CDR3: TGTGCCAGCGACGGGACTAGCGGCAATGAGCAGTTCTTC. Protein: CASDGTSGNEQFF.

V usage is TRBV6-2 or TRBV6-3 and J usage is TRBJ2-5; perhaps TRBD1 as D (5 bases). The germline V gene has CDR1 MNHEY and CDR2 SVGEGT. The CDR3 is made up of 13 amino acids. With 7 bases removed from V and 5 bases from J, the gap between germline ends came to 14 bases. The CDR3 here is CASIGVNGETQYF. The CDR3 DNA sequence: TGTGCCAGCATAGGGGTTAACGGGGAGACCCAGTACTTC.

The rearrangement joins TRBV4-2 to TRBJ2-3; 8 positions agree with TRBD2. V gave up 0 bases and J gave up 6 bases; unmatched junction bases: 2. The CDR3 runs 14 residues. CDR1 is LGHNA, CDR2 YNFKEQ, per germline. The CDR3 nucleotides are TGTGCCAGCAGCCAAGATGGCGGGAGGGATACGCAGTATTTT. This sequence encodes CASSQDGGRDTQYF.

This clonotype has a handful of counts. In DNA, the CDR3 is TGTGCCAGCGGGCGGGGGGGGACCGGGGAGCTGTTTTTT. Amino acids: CASGRGGTGELFF. The J gene is TRBJ2-2, the V gene TRBV7-3; 9 nucleotides align to TRBD2. V was pared by 8 bases and J by 5 bases, with 3 bases of the junction left unmatched. This CDR3 has 13 residues. CDR1 and CDR2 (germline): SGHTA, FQGTGA.

Details on this clonotype: This clone may be a read error of a much larger clone one base away. CDR3 sequence reads: CANSGEGTAVDYTF. CDR3 sequence (DNA): TGTGCCAACAGTGGGGAAGGGACGGCGGTTGACTACACCTTC. V and J are TRBV6-1 and TRBJ1-2; a possible D gene is TRBD1 (5 bases). CDR1 is MNHNS and CDR2 is SASEGT in the germline V gene. This CDR3 contains 14 residues.

This clonotype was observed a handful of times. A much larger clone lies one base from this, so it may be a read error. This rearrangement joins TRBV28 to TRBJ2-1, with 7 bases aligning to TRBD2. The germline CDR1 and CDR2 sequences are MDHEN and SYDVKM. The CDR3 contains 15 residues. The CDR3 region is CVSGLVRGGQNEQFF. DNA of the CDR3: TGTGTCAGCGGCCTCGTTCGGGGAGGGCAGAATGAGCAGTTCTTC.

This clonotype has ten or more counts. This chain links TRBV28 with TRBJ2-5, with D perhaps assigned TRBD1 or TRBD2 (5 bases each). This CDR3 is 15 amino acids long. Trimming left V 4 bases short and J 0 bases short, with 12 bases between. Germline V gene sequence: CDR1 MDHEN, CDR2 SYDVKM. In nucleotides, the CDR3 is TGTGCCAGCAGTTGGCGTGGGGGTAACCAAGAGACCCAGTACTTC. This codes for CASSWRGGNQETQYF.

In this sample, this clonotype turned up many times. The chain has TRBV6-1 and TRBJ2-5; D not resolved. The V and J ends lost 4 bases and 2 bases respectively, with 14 bases between them. The CDR3 is made up of 15 amino acids. Germline CDR1 MNHNS, CDR2 SASEGT. CDR3 bases: TGTGCCAGCAGTGCCACCTGGGGTAGGCAAGAGACCCAGTACTTC. Translated, it gives CASSATWGRQETQYF.

The chain uses TRBV11-2 and TRBJ1-4, with D uncertain. The CDR3 is 15 amino acids. V dropped 5 bases and J dropped 6 bases, with 16 bases sitting between them. Per the germline V gene, CDR1 is SGHAT and CDR2 is FQNNGV. In DNA, the CDR3 is TGTGCCAGCAGCCAAGGCGGTAGTAGGGATGAAAAACTGTTTTTT. This sequence encodes CASSQGGSRDEKLFF.